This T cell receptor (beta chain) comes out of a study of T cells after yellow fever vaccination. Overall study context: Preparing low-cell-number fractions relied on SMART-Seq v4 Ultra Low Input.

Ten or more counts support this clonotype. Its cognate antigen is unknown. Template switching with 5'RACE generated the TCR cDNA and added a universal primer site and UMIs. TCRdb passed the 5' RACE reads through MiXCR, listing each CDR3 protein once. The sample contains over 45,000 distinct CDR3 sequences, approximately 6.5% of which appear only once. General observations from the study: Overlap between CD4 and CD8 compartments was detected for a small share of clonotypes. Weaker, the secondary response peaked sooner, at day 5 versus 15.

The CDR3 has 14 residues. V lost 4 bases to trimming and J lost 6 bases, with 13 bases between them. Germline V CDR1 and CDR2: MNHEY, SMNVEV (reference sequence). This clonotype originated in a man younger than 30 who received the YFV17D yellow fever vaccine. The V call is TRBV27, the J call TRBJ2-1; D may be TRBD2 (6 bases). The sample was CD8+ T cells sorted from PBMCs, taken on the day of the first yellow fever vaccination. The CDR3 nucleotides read TGTGCCAGCAGTTCGGGGGTTGGCCCCAATGAGCAGTTCTTC. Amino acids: CASSSGVGPNEQFF.